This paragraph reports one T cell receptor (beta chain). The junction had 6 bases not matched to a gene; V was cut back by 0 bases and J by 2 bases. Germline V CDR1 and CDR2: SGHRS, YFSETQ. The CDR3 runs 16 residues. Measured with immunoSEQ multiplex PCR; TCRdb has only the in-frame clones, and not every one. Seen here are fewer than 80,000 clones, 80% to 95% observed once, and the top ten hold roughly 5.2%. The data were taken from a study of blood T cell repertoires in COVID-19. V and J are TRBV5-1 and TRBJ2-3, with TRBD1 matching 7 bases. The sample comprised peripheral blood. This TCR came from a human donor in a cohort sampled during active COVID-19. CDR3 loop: CASSLAPGQYTDTQYF. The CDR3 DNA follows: TGCGCCAGCAGCTTGGCCCCGGGACAGTACACAGATACGCAGTATTTT. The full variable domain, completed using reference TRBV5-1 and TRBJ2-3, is KAGVTQTPRYLIKTRGQQVTLSCSPISGHRSVSWYQQTPGQGLQFLFEYFSETQRNKGNFPGRFSGRQFSNSRSEMNVSTLELGDSALYLCASSLAPGQYTDTQYFGPGTRLTVL.